This T cell receptor (beta chain) appears in the sequencing data of a study of CD8 T cells in ankylosing spondylitis. The V gene lost 4 bases and the J gene lost 2 bases, with 14 bases spanning the gap. CDR3 length: 16 residues. Germline-derived CDR1 and CDR2 are KGHDR and SFDVKD. General observations from the study: Earlier reports found some motif variants in synovial fluid and blood in reactive arthritis. The authors found the disease-linked clones to be CD8+ and relatively rare in peripheral blood. Matched synovial fluid from ankylosing spondylitis patients was reported to be enriched for disease-linked clones. Made up of roughly 8 highly homologous variants, a TCR beta motif appeared characteristic of ankylosing spondylitis blood.

Each TCR beta library was made by quantitative 5'-RACE that incorporated molecular barcodes. TCRdb re-derived calls from the 5' RACE reads in MiXCR, one entry per CDR3 protein. Of over 400,000 distinct CDR3 sequences listed, roughly 27% are singletons. This clonotype was counted only a few times. Its matching antigen is unknown. Material for sequencing was blood, either unsorted or a sorted T cell fraction (not recorded which). This chain uses TRBV24-1 with TRBJ1-5; D call uncertain. The origin of this receptor is a male donor with ankylosing spondylitis. CDR3 in DNA: TGTGCCACCAGTGACCGGATGGGGTCTGGCAATCAGCCCCAGCATTTT. This gives the protein CATSDRMGSGNQPQHF.